This entry lists 5 T cell receptor beta chains sequenced from one sample in a study of shared clonotypes between healthy human individuals. The data were produced by immunoSEQ multiplex PCR, yet TCRdb's version contains in-frame clones alone and is incomplete. The sample holds approximately 810,000 clones, about 91% seen once. The naive CD8 subset, CD45RO-negative cells positively selected for CCR7, excluded terminally differentiated effector memory CD45RA+ cells. Specimen: naive CD8+ T cells sorted from blood. The receptors originated from a man aged 25 to 40 in good health.

The chain uses TRBV6-5 and TRBJ2-1; D may be TRBD2 (5 bases). Germline-derived CDR1 and CDR2 are MNHEY and SVGAGI. The CDR3 is 12 residues long. This CDR3 is CAAGIDPHEQFF. The DNA for the CDR3 is TGTGCTGCCGGGATAGATCCCCATGAGCAGTTCTTC.

The chain carries TRBV11-2 and TRBJ2-1; 9 bases are a match to TRBD2. Losses at the gene ends were 1 base for V and 7 bases for J; bases not matched to a gene: 11. The germline gives CDR1 SGHAT, CDR2 FQNNGV. CDR3 size: 17 residues. The CDR3 region is CASSLAVAGGPGNEQFF. DNA for the CDR3: TGTGCCAGCAGCTTAGCCGTGGCGGGAGGGCCAGGGAATGAGCAGTTCTTC.

The V call is TRBV13, the J call TRBJ1-3; D call uncertain. The V and J ends lost 2 bases and 0 bases respectively, with 5 bases between them. CDR1 is PRHDT, CDR2 FYEKMQ, per germline (reference sequence). CDR3 length: 14 amino acids. CDR3 sequence (DNA): TGTGCCAGCAGCTTACGGGGCTCTGGAAACACCATATATTTT. Translation gives CASSLRGSGNTIYF.

The sample holds a few counts of this clone. V usage is TRBV25-1 and J usage is TRBJ2-2; D is unresolved. This CDR3 comprises 15 residues. Germline V gives CDR1 MGHDK, CDR2 SYGVNS. The V and J ends lost 3 bases and 3 bases respectively, with 11 bases between them. The CDR3 spells CASSEARGHTGELFF. CDR3 coding DNA: TGTGCCAGCAGTGAGGCCAGAGGACACACCGGGGAGCTGTTTTTT.

The rearrangement joins TRBV5-6 to TRBJ2-1; D is perhaps TRBD1 or TRBD2 (6 bases each). V lost 3 bases and J 4 bases, leaving 11 bases between the germline ends. There are 14 residues in the CDR3. Germline-derived CDR1 and CDR2 are SGHDT and YYEEEE. The CDR3: CASSWGAQYNEQFF. The CDR3 DNA reads TGTGCCAGCAGCTGGGGGGCACAATACAATGAGCAGTTCTTC.